This TCR beta chain came from a study of molecular identifiers for immune sequencing clone quantification. Germline CDR1 is MNHEY and CDR2 is SVGAGI. The V end was cut by 3 bases, the J end by 5 bases, with 13 bases between. The CDR3 covers 14 residues. This clonotype was seen many times. In TCRdb, the PCR reads were re-called with MiXCR into one record per CDR3 protein. The sample contains more than 250,000 distinct CDR3 sequences, 20% to 25% of which appear only once. This sequence joins TRBV6-5 and TRBJ1-1; D not certain. Sequencing was performed on naive CD8+ T cells from blood, with Jurkat cell RNA spiked in. Specified subset: FACS-sorted CD8+CD4-CCR7+CD45RA+ naive T cells. The origin of this receptor is a human donor in good health. Some libraries in this study had Jurkat cell RNA spiked in. The DNA for the CDR3 is TGTGCCAGCAGTTATAGTGTAGTGGGTACTGAAGCTTTCTTT. It translates to CASSYSVVGTEAFF.